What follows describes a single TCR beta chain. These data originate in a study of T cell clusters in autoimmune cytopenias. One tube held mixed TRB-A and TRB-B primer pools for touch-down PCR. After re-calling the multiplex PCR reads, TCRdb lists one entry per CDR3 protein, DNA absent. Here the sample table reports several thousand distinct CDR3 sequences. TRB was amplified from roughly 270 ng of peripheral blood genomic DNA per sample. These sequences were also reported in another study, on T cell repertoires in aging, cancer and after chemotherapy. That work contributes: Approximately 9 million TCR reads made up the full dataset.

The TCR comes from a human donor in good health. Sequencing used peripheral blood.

CDR3 region: CASSLASRFSDTQYF. The genes are TRBV12-3 or TRBV12-4 and TRBJ2-3. The CDR3 has 15 amino acids.